This T cell receptor (beta chain) is from a study of OX40 agonist ivuxolimab in advanced cancers. Study summary: Three patients showed partial responses: one hepatocellular carcinoma and two cutaneous melanoma cases. Study conclusions and caveats: Low normalized T-cell clonal expansion was also seen in some nonresponders.

The protocol was immunoSEQ multiplex PCR, while the TCRdb copy is restricted to in-frame clones and leaves out a portion. Of tens of thousands of clones listed, 88% are singletons. Details on this clone: What it binds is not known.

The CDR3 has 13 amino acids. Germline CDR1 reads MNHEY; CDR2 reads SVGAGI. V lost 4 bases and J 2 bases, leaving 8 bases between the germline ends. Sequenced material: CD4+ or CD8+ T cells sorted from blood, taken in a trial of the OX40 agonist ivuxolimab. This TCR was recovered from an adult with an advanced solid tumor such as melanoma, head and neck, liver or kidney cancer. The rearrangement joins TRBV6-5 to TRBJ1-1; tentatively, D is TRBD1 (5 bases). CDR3 nucleotide sequence: TGTGCCAGCAGTTTCGACAGTAACACTGAAGCTTTCTTT. This translates into CASSFDSNTEAFF.